This TCR beta chain emerged from a study of blood T cell repertoires in COVID-19. Study in general: Samples of COVID-19 (acute and convalescent) were obtained from the United States, Italy and Spain.

As processed by the authors: It was from reference gene primer amplification that nucleated cell counts were estimated. TCRdb keeps only in-frame clones here, not all; method: immunoSEQ multiplex PCR. D and trimming were read from the DNA, whereas the V and J calls and clone size are those reported in that table. The table records about 140,000 clones, around nine tenths of them present only once. The sequenced sample was peripheral blood. The sequence was collected from a woman aged 55 to 70 with acute or convalescent COVID-19.

CDR3 residues: CASSQASNTEAFF. DNA for the CDR3: TGCGCCAGCAGCCAAGCATCGAACACTGAAGCTTTCTTT. The rearrangement uses TRBV4-1 and TRBJ1-1; D unresolved. The CDR3 has 13 residues. V was shortened by 1 base and J by 1 base, with 4 bases between the two germline ends. Germline V gene lookup returns CDR1 MGHRA and CDR2 YSYEKL.